Detailed here is one TCR beta chain. Its antigen is undetermined. Regarding time point: 2014-2015 season, pre-vaccination. V shed 4 bases and J 7 bases; nucleotides not matched to a gene: 1. Germline loops: CDR1 MNHEY, CDR2 SVGAGI. The CDR3 totals 13 residues. These data belong to a study of follicular helper T cells after annual influenza vaccination. Study at large: For some subjects, blood spans the 2013-2014, 2014-2015 and 2015-2016 annual vaccinations. Findings of the study overall: Change in circulating plasmablasts correlated with ICOS+CD38+ cTfh clonality change.

The table came from immunoSEQ multiplex PCR; TCRdb's copy has only in-frame clones and leaves some out. The data show roughly 27,000 clones, 65% to 85% seen once. The receptor was isolated from an adult who received the influenza vaccine. This chain joins TRBV6-5 and TRBJ1-6, with 7 bases identical to TRBD1. This specimen consisted of CXCR5+ CD38- circulating T follicular helper cells from blood, obtained on the day of influenza vaccination. Indicated subset: circulating Tfh, non-naive CD4+CXCR5+PD-1+ (ICOS+CD38+ or ICOS-CD38-). The CDR3 DNA is TGTGCCAGCAGTTCGGACAGGAATTCACCCCTCCACTTT. Its protein product is CASSSDRNSPLHF.